This T cell receptor beta chain stems from a study of blood T cell repertoires in COVID-19. About the research overall: Italy, Spain and the United States were the sources of the convalescent and acute COVID-19 samples. T cells, B-cell-depleted T cells, or PBMCs supplied cDNA or gDNA.

Under the authors' procedure: Scientists estimated how many nucleated cells there were by amplifying reference gene primers. Clones were sequenced by immunoSEQ multiplex PCR, and TCRdb holds only the in-frame ones, with some missing. That table furnishes V, J and clone size, whereas the DNA furnished D and trimming. This table holds under 200,000 clones, 80% to 90% found once. This TCR derives from a man in his fifties or sixties with acute or convalescent COVID-19. Material: peripheral blood.

Here the CDR3 DNA reads TGTGCCACCAGTGATTCCTCAGGAGGGAACACTGAAGCTTTCTTT. It encodes CATSDSSGGNTEAFF. The chain carries TRBV24-1 and TRBJ1-1, with D hard to call. V gave up 2 bases and J gave up 1 base, with 10 bases separating them. The germline V gene has CDR1 KGHDR and CDR2 SFDVKD. The CDR3 runs 15 residues.